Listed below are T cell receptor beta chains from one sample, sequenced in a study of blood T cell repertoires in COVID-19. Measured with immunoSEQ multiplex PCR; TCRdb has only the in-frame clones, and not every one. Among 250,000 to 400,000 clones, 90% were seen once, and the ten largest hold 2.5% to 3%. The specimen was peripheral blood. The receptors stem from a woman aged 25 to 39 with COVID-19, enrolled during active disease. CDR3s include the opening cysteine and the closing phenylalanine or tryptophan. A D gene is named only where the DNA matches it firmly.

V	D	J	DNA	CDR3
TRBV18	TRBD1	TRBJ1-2	TGTGCCAGCTCACCCACCGGGACAGGGTTTATTGGTGGCTACACCTTC	CASSPTGTGFIGGYTF
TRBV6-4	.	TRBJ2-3	TGTGCCAGCAGTTTAAGCGGGCTCACAGATACGCAGTATTTT	CASSLSGLTDTQYF
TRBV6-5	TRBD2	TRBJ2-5	TGTGCCAGCAGTCGGGAGGGGGGGGACCAAGAGACCCAGTACTTC	CASSREGGDQETQYF
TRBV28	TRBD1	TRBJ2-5	TGTGCCAGCAGTTTACGACAGGGGGCAGGGGAGACCCAGTACTTC	CASSLRQGAGETQYF
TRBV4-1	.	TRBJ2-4	TGCGCCAGCAGCCAAGAAAGGGGGACCCTAAACATTCAGTACTTC	CASSQERGTLNIQYF
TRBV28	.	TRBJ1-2	TGTGCCAGCAGTTTTACGGGCGGTAGGGGGAATGGCTACACCTTC	CASSFTGGRGNGYTF
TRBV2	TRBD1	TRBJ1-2	TGTGCCAGGACCGGGACAGGGGCAACTAACTATGGCTACACCTTC	CARTGTGATNYGYTF
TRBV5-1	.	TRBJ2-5	TGCGCCAGCAGCTTGGGACAGGCCACATTCCAAGAGACCCAGTACTTC	CASSLGQATFQETQYF
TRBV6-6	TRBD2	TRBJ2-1	TGTGCCAGCAGTCTGCGGGTAAGCGGGGTCTCCTACAATGAGCAGTTCTTC	CASSLRVSGVSYNEQFF
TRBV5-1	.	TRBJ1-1	TGCGCCAGCAGCTTGGATATGGCCGAGAACACTGAAGCTTTCTTT	CASSLDMAENTEAFF